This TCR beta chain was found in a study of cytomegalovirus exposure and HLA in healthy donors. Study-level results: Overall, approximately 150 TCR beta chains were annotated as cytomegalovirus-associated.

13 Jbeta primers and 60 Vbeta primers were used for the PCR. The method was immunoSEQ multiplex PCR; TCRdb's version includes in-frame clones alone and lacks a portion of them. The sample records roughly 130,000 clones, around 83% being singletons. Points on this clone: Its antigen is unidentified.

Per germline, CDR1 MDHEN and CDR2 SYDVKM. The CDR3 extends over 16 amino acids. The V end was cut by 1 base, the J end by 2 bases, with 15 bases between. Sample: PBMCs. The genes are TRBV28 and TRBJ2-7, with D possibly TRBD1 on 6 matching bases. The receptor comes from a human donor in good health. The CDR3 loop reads CASSLSSGVLTYEQYF. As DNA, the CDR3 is TGTGCCAGCAGTTTATCATCAGGGGTCCTCACCTACGAGCAGTACTTC.